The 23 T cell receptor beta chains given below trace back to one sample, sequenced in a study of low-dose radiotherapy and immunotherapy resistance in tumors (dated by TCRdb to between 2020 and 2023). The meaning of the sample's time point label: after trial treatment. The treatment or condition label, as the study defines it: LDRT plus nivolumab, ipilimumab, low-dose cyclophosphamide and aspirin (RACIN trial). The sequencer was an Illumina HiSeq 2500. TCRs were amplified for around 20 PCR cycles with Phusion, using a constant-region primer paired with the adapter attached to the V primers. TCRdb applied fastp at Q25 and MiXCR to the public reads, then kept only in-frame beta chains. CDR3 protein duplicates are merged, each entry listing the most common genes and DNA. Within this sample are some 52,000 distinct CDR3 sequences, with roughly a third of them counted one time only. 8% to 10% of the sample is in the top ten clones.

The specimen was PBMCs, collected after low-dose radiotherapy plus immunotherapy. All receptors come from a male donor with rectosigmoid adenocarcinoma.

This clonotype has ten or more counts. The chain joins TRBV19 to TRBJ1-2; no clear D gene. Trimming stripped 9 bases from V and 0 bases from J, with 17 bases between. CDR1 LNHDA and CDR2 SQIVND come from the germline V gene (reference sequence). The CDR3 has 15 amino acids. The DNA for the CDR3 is TGTGCCAGCAGCTTAACTCGGACGGCTAACTATGGCTACACCTTC. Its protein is CASSLTRTANYGYTF.

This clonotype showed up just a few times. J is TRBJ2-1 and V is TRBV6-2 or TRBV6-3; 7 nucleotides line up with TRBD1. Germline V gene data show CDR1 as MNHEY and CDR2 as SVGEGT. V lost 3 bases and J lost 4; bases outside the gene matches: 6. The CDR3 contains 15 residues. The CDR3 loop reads CASSYRDSPYNEQFF. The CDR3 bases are TGTGCCAGCAGTTATAGGGACAGCCCTTACAATGAGCAGTTCTTC.

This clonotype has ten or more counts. CDR3 protein: CASSPGQGNQPQHF. CDR3 in DNA: TGCGCCAGCAGCCCGGGACAGGGAAATCAGCCCCAGCATTTT. The V gene is TRBV5-1, the J gene TRBJ1-5, with TRBD1 matching over 9 bases. V dropped 4 bases and J dropped 4; count of bases not matched to a gene: 3. Germline CDR1 is SGHRS and CDR2 is YFSETQ. The CDR3 is 14 amino acids.

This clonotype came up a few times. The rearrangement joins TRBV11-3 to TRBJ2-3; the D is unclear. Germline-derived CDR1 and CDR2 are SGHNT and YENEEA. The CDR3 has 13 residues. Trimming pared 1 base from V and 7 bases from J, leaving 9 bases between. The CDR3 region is CASSLAFQNTQYF. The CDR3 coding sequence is TGTGCCAGCAGCTTAGCGTTCCAAAATACGCAGTATTTT.

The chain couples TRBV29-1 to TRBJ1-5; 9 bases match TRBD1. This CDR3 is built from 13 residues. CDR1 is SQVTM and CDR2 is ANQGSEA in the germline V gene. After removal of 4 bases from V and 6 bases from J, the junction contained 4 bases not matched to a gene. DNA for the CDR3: TGCAGCGTTGGAGAGGGACAGGGTCAGCCCCAGCATTTT. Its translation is CSVGEGQGQPQHF.

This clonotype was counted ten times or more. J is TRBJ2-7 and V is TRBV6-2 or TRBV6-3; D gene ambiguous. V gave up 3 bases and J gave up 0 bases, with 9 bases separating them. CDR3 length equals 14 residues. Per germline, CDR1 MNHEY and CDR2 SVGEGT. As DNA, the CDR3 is TGTGCCAGCAGTTATGCGGTCAACTCCTACGAGCAGTACTTC. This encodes CASSYAVNSYEQYF.

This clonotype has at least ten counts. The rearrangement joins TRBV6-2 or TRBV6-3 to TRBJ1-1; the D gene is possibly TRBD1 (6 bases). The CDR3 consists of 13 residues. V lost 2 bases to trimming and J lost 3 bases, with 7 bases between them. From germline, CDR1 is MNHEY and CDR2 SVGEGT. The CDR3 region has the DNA TGTGCCAGCAGTTACAACAGGGACACTGAAGCTTTCTTT. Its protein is CASSYNRDTEAFF.

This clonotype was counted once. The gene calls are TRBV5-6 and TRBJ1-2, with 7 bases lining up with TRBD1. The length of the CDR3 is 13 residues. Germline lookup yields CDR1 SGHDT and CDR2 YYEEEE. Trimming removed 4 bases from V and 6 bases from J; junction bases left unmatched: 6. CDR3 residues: CASSTRQGDGYTF. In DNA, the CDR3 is TGTGCCAGCAGCACCAGACAGGGTGATGGCTACACCTTC. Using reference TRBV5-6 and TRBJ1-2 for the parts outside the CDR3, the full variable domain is DAGVTQSPTHLIKTRGQQVTLRCSPKSGHDTVSWYQQALGQGPQFIFQYYEEEERQRGNFPDRFSGHQFPNYSSELNVNALLLGDSALYLCASSTRQGDGYTFGSGTRLTVV.

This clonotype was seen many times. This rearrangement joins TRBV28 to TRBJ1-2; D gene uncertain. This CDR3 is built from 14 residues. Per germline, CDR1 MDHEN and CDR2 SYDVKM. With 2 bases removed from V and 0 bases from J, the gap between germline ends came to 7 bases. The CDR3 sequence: CASSLVEANYGYTF. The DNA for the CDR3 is TGTGCCAGCAGTTTAGTAGAAGCTAACTATGGCTACACCTTC.

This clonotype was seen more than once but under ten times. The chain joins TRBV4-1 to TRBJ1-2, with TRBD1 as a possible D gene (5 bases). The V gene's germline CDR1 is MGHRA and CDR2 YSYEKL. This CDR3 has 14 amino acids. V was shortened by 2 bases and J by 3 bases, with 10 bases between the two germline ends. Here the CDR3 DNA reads TGCGCCAGCAGCCAACAGGGCGGCGACTATGGCTACACCTTC. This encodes CASSQQGGDYGYTF.

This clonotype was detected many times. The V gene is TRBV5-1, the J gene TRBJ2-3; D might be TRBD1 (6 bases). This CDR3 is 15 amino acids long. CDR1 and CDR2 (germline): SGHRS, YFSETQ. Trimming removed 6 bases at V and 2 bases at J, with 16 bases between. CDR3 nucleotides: TGCGCCAGCACCCCGGGACATAAAGTCACAGATACGCAGTATTTT. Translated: CASTPGHKVTDTQYF.

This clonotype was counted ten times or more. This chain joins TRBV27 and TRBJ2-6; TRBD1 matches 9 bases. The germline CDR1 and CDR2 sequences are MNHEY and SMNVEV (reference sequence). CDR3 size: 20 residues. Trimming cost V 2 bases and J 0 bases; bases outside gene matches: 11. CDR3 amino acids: CASSLNTMGQGLSGANVLTF. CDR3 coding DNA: TGTGCCAGCAGTTTAAATACGATGGGACAGGGTCTCTCTGGGGCCAACGTCCTGACTTTC.

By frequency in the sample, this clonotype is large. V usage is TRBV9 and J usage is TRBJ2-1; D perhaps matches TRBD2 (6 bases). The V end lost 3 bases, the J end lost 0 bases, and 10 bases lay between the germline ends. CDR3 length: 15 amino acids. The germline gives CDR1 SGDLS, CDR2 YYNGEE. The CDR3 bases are TGTGCCAGCAGCGGATACGGGAGCTCCTACAATGAGCAGTTCTTC. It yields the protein CASSGYGSSYNEQFF. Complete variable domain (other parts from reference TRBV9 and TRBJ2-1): DSGVTQTPKHLITATGQRVTLRCSPRSGDLSVYWYQQSLDQGLQFLIQYYNGEERAKGNILERFSAQQFPDLHSELNLSSLELGDSALYFCASSGYGSSYNEQFFGPGTRLTVL.

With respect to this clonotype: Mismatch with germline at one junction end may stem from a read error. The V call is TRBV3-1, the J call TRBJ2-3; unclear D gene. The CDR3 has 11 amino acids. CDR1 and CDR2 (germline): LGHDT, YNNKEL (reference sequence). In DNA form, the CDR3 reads TGTGCCAGCAGCCTCACAGATATGCAGTATTTT. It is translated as CASSLTDMQYF.

CDR3 nucleotides: TGCACTGCAGGGAGGAGCTCCTACGAGCAGTACTTC. This translates into CTAGRSSYEQYF. V and J are TRBV20-1 and TRBJ2-7, with D possibly TRBD2 on 6 matching bases. CDR3 length equals 12 residues. In germline, CDR1 is DFQATT, CDR2 SNEGSKA (reference sequence).

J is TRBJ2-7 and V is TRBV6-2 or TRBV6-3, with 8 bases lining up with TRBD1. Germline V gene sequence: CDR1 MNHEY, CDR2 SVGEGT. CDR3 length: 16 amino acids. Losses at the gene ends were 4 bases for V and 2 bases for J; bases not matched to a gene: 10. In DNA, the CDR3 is TGTGCCAGCAGTTTACTTGCCCGGACAGGGACCTACGAGCAGTACTTC. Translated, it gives CASSLLARTGTYEQYF.

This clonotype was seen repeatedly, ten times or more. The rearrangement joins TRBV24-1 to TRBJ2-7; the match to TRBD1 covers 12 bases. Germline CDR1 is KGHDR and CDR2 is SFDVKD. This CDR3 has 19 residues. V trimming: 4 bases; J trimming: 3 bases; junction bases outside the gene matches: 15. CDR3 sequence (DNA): TGTGCCACCAGTGACAACTCCGGGACAGGGGGCGGAATGGTCTACGAGCAGTACTTC. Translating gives CATSDNSGTGGGMVYEQYF.

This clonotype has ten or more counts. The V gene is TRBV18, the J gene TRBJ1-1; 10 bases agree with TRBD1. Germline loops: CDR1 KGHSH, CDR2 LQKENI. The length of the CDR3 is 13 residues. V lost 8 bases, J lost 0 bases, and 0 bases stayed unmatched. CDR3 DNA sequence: TGTGCCAGCGGACAGGGGGTGAACACTGAAGCTTTCTTT. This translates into CASGQGVNTEAFF.

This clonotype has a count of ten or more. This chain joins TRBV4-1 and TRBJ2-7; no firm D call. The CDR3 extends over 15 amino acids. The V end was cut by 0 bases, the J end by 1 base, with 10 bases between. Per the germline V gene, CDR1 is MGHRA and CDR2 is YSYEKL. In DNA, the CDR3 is TGCGCCAGCAGCCAAGAGAGCTGGGGATCCTACGAGCAGTACTTC. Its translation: CASSQESWGSYEQYF.

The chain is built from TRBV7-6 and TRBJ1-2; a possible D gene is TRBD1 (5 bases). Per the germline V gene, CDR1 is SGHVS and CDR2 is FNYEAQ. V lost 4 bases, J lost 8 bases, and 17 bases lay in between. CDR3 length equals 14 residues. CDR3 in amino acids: CASSSLEGSGGYTF. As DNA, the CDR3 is TGTGCCAGCAGCTCCTTAGAGGGGAGTGGGGGCTACACCTTC. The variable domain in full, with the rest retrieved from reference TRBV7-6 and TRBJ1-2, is GAGVSQSPRYKVTKRGQDVALRCDPISGHVSLYWYRQALGQGPEFLTYFNYEAQQDKSGLPNDRFSAERPEGSISTLTIQRTEQRDSAMYRCASSSLEGSGGYTFGSGTRLTVV.

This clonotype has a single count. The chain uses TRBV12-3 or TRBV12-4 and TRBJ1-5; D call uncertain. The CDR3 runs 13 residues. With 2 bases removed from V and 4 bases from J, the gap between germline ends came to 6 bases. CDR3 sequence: CASSLRENQPQHF. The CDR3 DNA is TGTGCCAGCAGTTTAAGGGAAAATCAGCCCCAGCATTTT.

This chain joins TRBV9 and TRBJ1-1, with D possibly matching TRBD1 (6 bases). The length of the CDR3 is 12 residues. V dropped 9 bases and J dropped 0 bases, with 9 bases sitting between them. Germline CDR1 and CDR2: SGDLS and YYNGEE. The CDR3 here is CATGGLNTEAFF. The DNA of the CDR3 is TGTGCCACCGGGGGGCTGAACACTGAAGCTTTCTTT.

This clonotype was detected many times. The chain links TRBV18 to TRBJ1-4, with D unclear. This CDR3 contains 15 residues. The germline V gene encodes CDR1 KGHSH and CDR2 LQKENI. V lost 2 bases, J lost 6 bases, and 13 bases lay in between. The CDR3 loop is CASSPMQQLHEKLFF. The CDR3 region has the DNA TGTGCCAGCTCACCAATGCAGCAACTTCATGAAAAACTGTTTTTT.